This TCR beta chain was found in a study of cytomegalovirus exposure and HLA in healthy donors. Study overall: Caucasian-associated ancestry cluster membership applied to 75% to 85% of several hundred genotyped donors.

A multiplex PCR was run with 60 Vbeta primers and 13 Jbeta primers. Clones were read by immunoSEQ multiplex PCR, and TCRdb kept only the in-frame ones, dropping some. The table lists roughly 180,000 clones, more than 65% of them singletons. CDR3 size: 18 residues. Trimming cost V 6 bases and J 7 bases; bases outside gene matches: 15. The germline CDR1 and CDR2 sequences are LGHNA and YSLEER. A note on this clone: Its antigen is unidentified.

Study findings and constraints: Researchers reported in a later analysis that a missense DCLRE1C variant was tied to TCR beta V- and J-gene trimming. Available immune exposure information covered CMV serostatus only. Excluded were some V segments that proved indistinguishable, including TRBV6-2 and TRBV6-3.

What was sequenced was PBMCs. The receptor's source is a man aged 25 to 45 in good health and CMV-seronegative. This chain joins TRBV4-3 and TRBJ2-1; 13 bases align to TRBD2. The CDR3 bases are TGCGCCAGCAGTTCTTCCGGGACTAGCGGGATTGGTAGGAATGAGCAGTTCTTC. This sequence encodes CASSSSGTSGIGRNEQFF.